Listed below are T cell receptor beta chains from one sample, sequenced in a study of T cells in Graves' hyperthyroidism and ophthalmopathy. TCRdb analysed the multiplex PCR reads with MiXCR anew, one entry per CDR3 protein. The sample lists 95,000 to 110,000 distinct CDR3 sequences; approximately 16% were seen once. The sample consisted of blood. All receptors come from a woman aged 50 to 60 with Graves' hyperthyroidism. Each CDR3 is given with its conserved first and last residue. A D gene is named only where the DNA matches it firmly. Some rows mark clone size as missing; the rest say once, few, many or name a class of expanded clone.

v_gene	abundance	j_gene	d_gene	CDR3nt	CDR3aa
TRBV27	many	TRBJ1-4	TRBD1	TGTGCCAGCAGTCCAGGGGGCGGGGGTGAAAAACTGTTTTTT	CASSPGGGGEKLFF
TRBV10-3	many	TRBJ2-5	.	TGTGCCATCAATGATGACATCCAAGAGACCCAGTACTTC	CAINDDIQETQYF
TRBV19	many	TRBJ1-1	.	TGTGCCAGTAGTATCTTCAAGAACACTGAAGCTTTCTTT	CASSIFKNTEAFF
TRBV28	many	TRBJ1-4	.	TGTGCCAGCAGTTTAGGCCCGAGAGAAAAACTGTTTTTT	CASSLGPREKLFF
TRBV28	many	TRBJ2-3	.	TGTGCCAGCAGTTTACCCTCACGGACACCTCGGATGCATACGCAGTATTTT	CASSLPSRTPRMHTQYF
TRBV15	many	TRBJ1-3	.	TGTGCCACCGGGGGCAGTAGCTCCTCTGGAAACACCATATATTTT	CATGGSSSSGNTIYF
TRBV12-3/TRBV12-4	many	TRBJ2-2	.	TGTGCCAGCAGTTTAGCCGCGTTCACCGGGGAGCTGTTTTTT	CASSLAAFTGELFF
TRBV3-1	many	TRBJ2-2	TRBD1	TGTGCCAGCAGTCACCCACAGGGGGGTGCCGGGGAGCTGTTTTTT	CASSHPQGGAGELFF
TRBV20-1	many	TRBJ1-1	.	TGCAGTGCTAGCTCCCCAGCGGGGGCTGAAGCTTTCTTT	CSASSPAGAEAFF
TRBV5-1	many	TRBJ2-3	TRBD1	TGCGCCAGCAGCTTGGTAGGACAGGGACACACAGATACGCAGTATTTT	CASSLVGQGHTDTQYF
TRBV20-1	many	TRBJ2-7	.	TGCAGTGCTAGAGATAACCTCAACCTCGTGTACGAGCAGTACTTC	CSARDNLNLVYEQYF
TRBV7-9	many	TRBJ1-1	.	TGTGCCAGCAGCTTATCTGCAGGGACTGAAGCTTTCTTT	CASSLSAGTEAFF
TRBV12-3/TRBV12-4	.	TRBJ2-7	TRBD1	TGTGCCAGCAGCATGGACAGGGGAGTCTACGAGCAGTACTTC	CASSMDRGVYEQYF
TRBV30	many	TRBJ2-1	TRBD2	TGTGCCTGGAGCGGACTAGCGGGAACCTACAATGAGCAGTTCTTC	CAWSGLAGTYNEQFF
TRBV27	.	TRBJ2-7	TRBD1	TGTGCCAGCAGTAAACAGGGGGCCCTGTACGAGCAGTACTTC	CASSKQGALYEQYF
TRBV5-1	many	TRBJ2-1	TRBD2	TGCGCCAGCAGCTTGGAGGGGACTAGCGGGAGGAATGAGCAGTTCTTC	CASSLEGTSGRNEQFF
TRBV28	many	TRBJ2-2	TRBD1	TGTGCCAGCCTCCGTAAGGGGGCGGGGGAGCTGTTTTTT	CASLRKGAGELFF
TRBV20-1	many	TRBJ2-3	.	TGCAGTGCTAGGGAGGATCCAGATACGCAGTATTTT	CSAREDPDTQYF
TRBV10-3	.	TRBJ2-7	.	TGTGCCATCAGTGATGGGGGATGGGGCGAGCAGTACTTC	CAISDGGWGEQYF
TRBV6-1	many	TRBJ2-5	.	TGTGCCAGCAGTGTGGGGGGAGTAGGTTGGGAGACCCAGTACTTC	CASSVGGVGWETQYF
TRBV6-2/TRBV6-3	many	TRBJ2-2	.	TGTGCCAGCAGTTTCCTGGACCCGAACACCGGGGAGCTGTTTTTT	CASSFLDPNTGELFF
TRBV5-8	.	TRBJ1-5	.	TGTGCCAGCAGCTTGAGGGTCTGGGAGCCCCAGCATTTT	CASSLRVWEPQHF
TRBV15	once	TRBJ1-2	.	TGTGCCACCAGCAGAGGACAGGAGGGCTATGGCTACACCTTC	CATSRGQEGYGYTF
TRBV20-1	many	TRBJ2-2	.	TGCAGTGTCCCTAAATCGGGCACCGGGGAGCTGTTTTTT	CSVPKSGTGELFF
TRBV10-3	many	TRBJ1-5	.	TGTGCCATCAGTGGCCAACCTAGCAATCAGCCCCAGCATTTT	CAISGQPSNQPQHF
TRBV5-1	many	TRBJ2-1	TRBD2	TGCGCCAGCAGCTTAGGGGCTAGCGGCTACAATGAGCAGTTCTTC	CASSLGASGYNEQFF
TRBV27	many	TRBJ1-2	TRBD1	TGTGCCAGCAGTTTCGCCGGGACAGGCTATGGCTACACCTTC	CASSFAGTGYGYTF
TRBV2	few	TRBJ2-2	TRBD2	TGTGCCAGCAGGGGACTAGCTTTGAACACCGGGGAGCTGTTTTTT	CASRGLALNTGELFF
TRBV24-1	many	TRBJ2-1	TRBD1	TGTGCCACCAGTGACCCTCGACAGGGATACAATGAGCAGTTCTTC	CATSDPRQGYNEQFF
TRBV28	many	TRBJ2-7	TRBD2	TGTGCCAGCAGTCTCACCCGGTGGGCGGGAGGAAGGTCATACGAGCAGTACTTC	CASSLTRWAGGRSYEQYF
TRBV15	many	TRBJ2-1	TRBD2	TGTGCCACCAGCAAGCCCACCCTTCCTAGCGGGAGACTCAATGAGCAGTTCTTC	CATSKPTLPSGRLNEQFF
TRBV6-1	many	TRBJ1-2	.	TGTGCCAGCAGATTTAACGCTAACTATGGCTACACCTTC	CASRFNANYGYTF